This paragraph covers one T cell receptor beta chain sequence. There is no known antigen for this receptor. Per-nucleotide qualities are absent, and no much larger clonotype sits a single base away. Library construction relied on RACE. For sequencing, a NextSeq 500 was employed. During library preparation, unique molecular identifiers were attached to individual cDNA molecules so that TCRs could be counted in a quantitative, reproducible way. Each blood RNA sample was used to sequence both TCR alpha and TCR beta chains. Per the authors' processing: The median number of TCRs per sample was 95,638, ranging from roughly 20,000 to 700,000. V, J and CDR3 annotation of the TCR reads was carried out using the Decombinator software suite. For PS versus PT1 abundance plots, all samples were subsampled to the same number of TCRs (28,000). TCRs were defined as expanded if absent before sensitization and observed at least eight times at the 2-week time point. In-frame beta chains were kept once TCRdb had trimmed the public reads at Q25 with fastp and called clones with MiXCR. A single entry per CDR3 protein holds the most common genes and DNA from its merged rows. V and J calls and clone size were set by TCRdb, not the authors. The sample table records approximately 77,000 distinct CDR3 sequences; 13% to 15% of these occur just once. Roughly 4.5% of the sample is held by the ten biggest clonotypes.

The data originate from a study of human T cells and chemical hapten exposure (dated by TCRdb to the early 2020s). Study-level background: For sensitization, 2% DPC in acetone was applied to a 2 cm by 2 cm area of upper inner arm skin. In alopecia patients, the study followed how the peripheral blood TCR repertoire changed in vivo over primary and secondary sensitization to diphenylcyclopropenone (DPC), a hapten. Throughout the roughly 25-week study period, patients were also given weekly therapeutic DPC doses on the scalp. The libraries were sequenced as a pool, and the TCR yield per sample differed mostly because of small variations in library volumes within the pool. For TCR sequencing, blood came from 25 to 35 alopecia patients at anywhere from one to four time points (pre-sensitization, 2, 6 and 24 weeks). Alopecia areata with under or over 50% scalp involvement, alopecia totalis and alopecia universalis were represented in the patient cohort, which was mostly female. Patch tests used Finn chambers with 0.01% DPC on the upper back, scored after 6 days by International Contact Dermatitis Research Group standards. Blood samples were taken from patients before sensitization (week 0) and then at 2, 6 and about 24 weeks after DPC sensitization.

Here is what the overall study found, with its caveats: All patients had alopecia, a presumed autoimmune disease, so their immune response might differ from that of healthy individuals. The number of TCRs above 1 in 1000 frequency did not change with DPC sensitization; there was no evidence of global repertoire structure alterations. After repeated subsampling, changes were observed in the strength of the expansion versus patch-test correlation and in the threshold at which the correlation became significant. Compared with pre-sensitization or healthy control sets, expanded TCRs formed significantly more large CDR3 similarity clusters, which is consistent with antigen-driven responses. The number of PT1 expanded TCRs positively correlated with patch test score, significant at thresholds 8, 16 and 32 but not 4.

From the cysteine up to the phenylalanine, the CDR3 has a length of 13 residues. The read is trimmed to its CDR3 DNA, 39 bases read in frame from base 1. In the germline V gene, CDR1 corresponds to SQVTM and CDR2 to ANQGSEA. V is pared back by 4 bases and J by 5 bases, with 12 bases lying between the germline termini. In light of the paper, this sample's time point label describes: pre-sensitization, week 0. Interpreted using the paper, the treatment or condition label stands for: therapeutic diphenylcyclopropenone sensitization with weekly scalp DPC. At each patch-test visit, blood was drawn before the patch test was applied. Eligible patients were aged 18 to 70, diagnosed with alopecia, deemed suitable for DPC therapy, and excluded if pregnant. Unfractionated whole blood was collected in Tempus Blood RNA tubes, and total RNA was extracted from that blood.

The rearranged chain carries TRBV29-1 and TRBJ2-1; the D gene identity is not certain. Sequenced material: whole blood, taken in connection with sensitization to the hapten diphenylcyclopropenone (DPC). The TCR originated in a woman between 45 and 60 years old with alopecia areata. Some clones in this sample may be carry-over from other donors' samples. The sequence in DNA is TGCAGCGTTGGGACCGTATCCGACAATGAGCAGTTCTTC. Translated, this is CSVGTVSDNEQFF.